This T cell receptor beta chain was captured in a study of T cell repertoires in cytomegalovirus infection. In the study overall: Public TCR beta signatures provided an indication of both CMV infection and a matching HLA type.

Findings and caveats of the study: Adding up the frequency of public TCR beta families identified people who carried CMV plus the relevant HLA. CMV-specific HLA-C-restricted TCR beta clonotypes dominated the ex vivo response.

TCRdb reprocessed the reads with MiXCR, giving one entry per CDR3 protein. In the table there are around 230,000 distinct CDR3 sequences, under 8.5% of which are singletons. CDR3 length: 15 amino acids. Germline CDR1 is MNHEY and CDR2 is SVGEGT. The ends lost 6 bases at V and 7 bases at J; junction bases unmatched: 9. This clonotype was seen many times. As yet, its antigen is unknown. This receptor was identified in a human donor in good health (CMV status not recorded). Some clones in this sample may be carry-over from other donors' samples. Sequenced input: PBMCs. V gene TRBV6-2 or TRBV6-3 combines with J gene TRBJ2-1; 10 nucleotides agree with TRBD1. CDR3 in amino acids: CASSRDRGFENEQFF. CDR3 in DNA: TGTGCCAGCAGCCGGGACAGGGGATTTGAGAATGAGCAGTTCTTC.